The text below deals with one T cell receptor (beta chain). What it recognizes is unknown. The CDR3 contains 15 residues. Germline-derived CDR1 and CDR2 are MNHNY and SVGAGI (reference sequence). With V trimmed by 5 bases and J by 0 bases, 3 bases remained unmatched. This sample was included in a study of graft-versus-host responses after intestinal transplantation. Study information: Multivisceral, liver-intestinal, or isolated intestinal grafts went to recipients.

Study-level points and caveats: Elevated graft-versus-host to host-versus-graft clonal ratios in allografts were recorded for patients with graft-donor T cell macrochimerism. GvH clones surfaced in recipient marrow, some emerging earlier in ileum or blood.

Clones were sequenced by immunoSEQ multiplex PCR, and TCRdb holds only the in-frame ones, with some missing. The sample carries more than 4,000 clones, 72% recorded once. Sequencing used PBMCs, obtained around 560 days after intestinal transplant. The chain is built from TRBV6-6 and TRBJ2-1, with 8 bases fitting TRBD1. This receptor was taken from a human patient who received an intestinal transplant, so some T cells may come from the graft donor. CDR3 bases: TGTGCCAGCAGTCCCACAGGGGGCTCCTACAATGAGCAGTTCTTC. Translating it yields CASSPTGGSYNEQFF.